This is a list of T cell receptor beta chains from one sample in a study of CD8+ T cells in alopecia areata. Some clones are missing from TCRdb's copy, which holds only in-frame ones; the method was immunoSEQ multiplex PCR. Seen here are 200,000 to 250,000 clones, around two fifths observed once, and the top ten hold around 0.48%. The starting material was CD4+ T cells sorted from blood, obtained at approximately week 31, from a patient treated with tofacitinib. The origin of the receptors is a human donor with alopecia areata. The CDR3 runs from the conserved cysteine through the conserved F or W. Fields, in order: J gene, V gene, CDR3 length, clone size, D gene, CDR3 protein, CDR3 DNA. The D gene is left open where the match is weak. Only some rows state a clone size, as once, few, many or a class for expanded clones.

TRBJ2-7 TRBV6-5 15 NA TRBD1 CASKGDRVVSYEQYF TGTGCCAGCAAAGGAGACAGGGTAGTTTCTTACGAGCAGTACTTC
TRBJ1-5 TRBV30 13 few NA CAWRSQKNQPQHF TGTGCCTGGAGGTCACAGAAAAATCAGCCCCAGCATTTT
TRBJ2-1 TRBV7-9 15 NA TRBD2 CASSRASGGYYEQFF TGTGCCAGCAGCAGAGCTAGCGGGGGGTACTATGAGCAGTTCTTC
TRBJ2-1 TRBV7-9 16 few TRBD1 CASSAQPGQGATEQFF TGTGCCAGCAGCGCACAACCGGGACAGGGGGCGACCGAGCAGTTCTTC
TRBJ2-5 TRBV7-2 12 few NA CASSLVGETQYF TGTGCCAGCAGCTTAGTGGGAGAGACCCAGTACTTC
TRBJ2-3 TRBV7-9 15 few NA CASSSGQSSTDTQYF TGTGCCAGCAGCTCTGGACAGTCTAGCACAGATACGCAGTATTTT
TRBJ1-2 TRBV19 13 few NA CASSPPGAYGYTF TGTGCCAGTAGTCCGCCTGGGGCCTATGGCTACACCTTC
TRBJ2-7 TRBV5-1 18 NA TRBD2 CASSLEGTLSGGPYEQYF TGCGCCAGCAGCTTGGAGGGGACACTAAGCGGGGGCCCCTACGAGCAGTACTTC
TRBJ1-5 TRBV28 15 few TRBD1 CASSLYAGGDQPQHF TGTGCCAGCAGTTTATACGCAGGGGGGGATCAGCCCCAGCATTTT
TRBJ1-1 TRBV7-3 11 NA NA CASSPAAEAFF TGTGCCAGCAGCCCAGCCGCTGAAGCTTTCTTT
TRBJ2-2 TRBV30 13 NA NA CAWSRQDTGELFF TGTGCCTGGAGTCGACAGGATACCGGGGAGCTGTTTTTT
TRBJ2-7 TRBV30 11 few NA CAWSTESEQYF TGTGCCTGGAGTACAGAGAGCGAGCAGTACTTC
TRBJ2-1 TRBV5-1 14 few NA CASSLSGANNEQFF TGCGCCAGCAGCTTGTCGGGGGCCAACAATGAGCAGTTCTTC
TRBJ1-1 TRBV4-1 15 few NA CASSQDGSPYTEAFF TGCGCCAGCAGCCAAGATGGTAGCCCCTATACTGAAGCTTTCTTT
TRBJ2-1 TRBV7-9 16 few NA CASSTSVFPPYNEQFF TGTGCCAGCAGCACATCAGTATTTCCCCCATACAATGAGCAGTTCTTC
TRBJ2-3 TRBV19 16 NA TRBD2 CASSRGLAVRTDTQYF TGTGCCAGTAGTAGAGGCCTAGCGGTCCGCACAGATACGCAGTATTTT
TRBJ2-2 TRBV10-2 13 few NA CASSLQGTGELFF TGCGCCAGCAGTTTACAGGGAACCGGGGAGCTGTTTTTT